One and the same sample provided the 22 T cell receptor beta chains below, sequenced in a study of cytomegalovirus exposure and HLA in healthy donors. Both 60 Vbeta primers and 13 Jbeta primers went into the PCR. Sequenced by immunoSEQ multiplex PCR; TCRdb stores in-frame clones only, minus some. The data contain some 220,000 clones, approximately 90% of them singletons. The sequenced sample consisted of PBMCs. The receptor set was obtained from a young woman in good health and CMV-seronegative.

This chain links TRBV4-3 with TRBJ1-2, with a possible D match to TRBD1 (5 bases). Between the trimmed V and J ends, which lost 0 bases and 4 bases, there was a span of 12 bases. CDR1 is LGHNA, CDR2 YSLEER, per germline. The CDR3 is 15 residues long. The CDR3 spells CASSQDRMGGYGYTF. For the CDR3, the DNA is TGCGCCAGCAGCCAAGATCGAATGGGGGGCTATGGCTACACCTTC.

The CDR3 nucleotides are TGCGCCAGCAGTCACCCAAGACAGGGGACTTACGAGCAGTACTTC. It translates to CASSHPRQGTYEQYF. J is TRBJ2-7 and V is TRBV10-2; 8 bases are shared with TRBD1. CDR3 length: 15 residues. After removal of 5 bases from V and 4 bases from J, the junction contained 10 bases not matched to a gene. Germline values: CDR1 WSHSY, CDR2 SAAADI.

The chain uses TRBV7-3 and TRBJ1-1; 9 positions match TRBD1. Germline V gives CDR1 SGHTA, CDR2 FQGTGA. The V segment lost 4 bases and the J segment 5 bases; nucleotides outside the gene matches: 2. The CDR3 has 13 residues. CDR3 bases: TGTGCCAGCAGCTCCGGACAGGGGACTGAAGCTTTCTTT. Encoded protein: CASSSGQGTEAFF.

Regarding this clone: One end of the junction does not line up with germline, which may come from a read error. The V gene is TRBV5-1, the J gene TRBJ1-4; D is perhaps TRBD1 (6 bases). CDR3 length: 15 amino acids. Germline loops: CDR1 SGHRS, CDR2 YFSETQ. This CDR3 reads CASRLGPGEIEKLFF. The CDR3 DNA follows: TGCGCCAGCAGGTTGGGACCAGGGGAAATTGAAAAACTGTTTTTT.

V usage is TRBV28 and J usage is TRBJ1-2, with D maybe TRBD1 (5 bases). V shed 6 bases and J shed 4 bases, with 15 bases lying between them. Germline V gives CDR1 MDHEN, CDR2 SYDVKM. The CDR3 covers 14 residues. CDR3 sequence: CASRPTGGRYGYTF. The CDR3 DNA follows: TGTGCCAGCAGACCCACCGGGGGTCGCTATGGCTACACCTTC.

This sequence joins TRBV5-5 and TRBJ1-5, with 7 bases that match TRBD1. Germline V gives CDR1 SGHKS, CDR2 YYEKEE (reference sequence). V was clipped by 4 bases and J by 4 bases; unmatched bases: 8. This CDR3 spans 15 amino acids. The DNA for the CDR3 is TGTGCCAGCAGCAACCGACAGGGATCGAATCAGCCCCAGCATTTT. This translates into CASSNRQGSNQPQHF. Variable domain in full (rest from reference TRBV5-5 and TRBJ1-5): DAGVTQSPTHLIKTRGQQVTLRCSPISGHKSVSWYQQVLGQGPQFIFQYYEKEERGRGNFPDRFSARQFPNYSSELNVNALLLGDSALYLCASSNRQGSNQPQHFGDGTRLSIL.

This clone came up once. The V call is TRBV2, the J call TRBJ1-5; the D is unclear. The CDR3 spans 15 residues. Per germline, CDR1 SNHLY and CDR2 FYNNEI. V lost 3 bases, J lost 4 bases, and 13 bases lay in between. CDR3 bases: TGTGCCAGCAGTGAGGAGTCAGCGGGTAATCAGCCCCAGCATTTT. It specifies CASSEESAGNQPQHF.

The chain employs TRBV9 and TRBJ1-3; D not certain. The germline V gene encodes CDR1 SGDLS and CDR2 YYNGEE. This CDR3 is built from 15 residues. Trimming removed 3 bases from V and 0 bases from J, with 10 bases in between. As DNA, the CDR3 is TGTGCCAGCAGCGCAGGAAGTACCTCTGGAAACACCATATATTTT. Translated: CASSAGSTSGNTIYF.

The chain uses TRBV4-2 and TRBJ2-7, with 11 bases fitting TRBD2. V shed 1 base, J shed 3 bases, and the junction held 11 bases outside the gene matches. The CDR3 is 18 residues long. Germline V CDR1 and CDR2: LGHNA, YNFKEQ. The CDR3 sequence: CASSQVVSGTSGNYEQYF. The CDR3 bases are TGTGCCAGCAGCCAAGTAGTGTCGGGGACTAGCGGAAACTACGAGCAGTACTTC.

The rearrangement links TRBV7-3 to TRBJ1-1; a weak D match, TRBD1 (5 bases). V was trimmed by 4 bases and J by 1 base, leaving 13 bases between them. Germline CDR1 SGHTA, CDR2 FQGTGA. The CDR3 totals 15 residues. The CDR3 nucleotides are TGTGCCAGCAGCTCGGGGGACCGGGGGAACACTGAAGCTTTCTTT. Translating gives CASSSGDRGNTEAFF.

This chain joins TRBV29-1 and TRBJ2-1; 7 nucleotides line up with TRBD2. J gave up 0 bases and V 6 bases, and 8 bases lay outside the gene matches. Germline V CDR1 and CDR2: SQVTM, ANQGSEA. CDR3 length: 15 residues. Here the CDR3 DNA reads TGCAGCGTCCTCCGCGGGGGTAGCTCCTACAATGAGCAGTTCTTC. It yields the protein CSVLRGGSSYNEQFF.

This rearrangement joins TRBV5-1 to TRBJ1-2; maybe TRBD1 (6 bases). Germline V gives CDR1 SGHRS, CDR2 YFSETQ. The V gene lost 4 bases and the J gene lost 6 bases, with 13 bases spanning the gap. The CDR3 covers 13 residues. The CDR3 here is CASSPTGFDGYTF. The CDR3 DNA is TGCGCCAGCAGCCCTACAGGGTTTGATGGCTACACCTTC.

V usage is TRBV4-3 and J usage is TRBJ2-1; TRBD1 matches at 8 bases. Germline V gene data show CDR1 as LGHNA and CDR2 as YSLEER. This CDR3 contains 13 residues. J was trimmed by 6 bases and V by 5 bases; bases with no gene match: 3. CDR3 nucleotides: TGCGCCAGCAGCTACACAGGGGGCAATGAGCAGTTCTTC. It codes for CASSYTGGNEQFF.

This chain uses TRBV6-5 with TRBJ2-2; D not resolved. This CDR3 has 14 residues. V lost 0 bases, J lost 3 bases, and 5 bases lay in between. From germline, CDR1 is MNHEY and CDR2 SVGAGI. The CDR3 sequence: CASSYSQYTGELFF. CDR3 sequence (DNA): TGTGCCAGCAGTTACTCGCAGTACACCGGGGAGCTGTTTTTT.

The chain carries TRBV4-3 and TRBJ2-1; 11 bases map to TRBD1. With V trimmed by 6 bases and J by 3 bases, 4 bases remained unmatched. Germline V lookup: CDR1 LGHNA, CDR2 YSLEER. The CDR3 contains 15 residues. CDR3 nucleotide sequence: TGCGCCAGCAGTTACGGGACAGGGGGCTACAATGAGCAGTTCTTC. This sequence encodes CASSYGTGGYNEQFF.

The chain uses TRBV5-4 and TRBJ1-2, with TRBD1 matching over 7 bases. This CDR3 region has 13 residues. Unmatched junction bases numbered 7, after V lost 3 bases and J lost 8 bases. Germline V gives CDR1 SGHNT, CDR2 YYREEE (reference sequence). The CDR3 loop is CASSWGQGEGYTF. In DNA form, the CDR3 reads TGTGCCAGCAGCTGGGGGCAGGGGGAAGGCTACACCTTC.

The chain uses TRBV27 and TRBJ1-5; 8 bases map to TRBD1. The CDR3 sequence is 14 residues long. In germline, CDR1 is MNHEY, CDR2 SMNVEV (reference sequence). Losses at the gene ends were 5 bases for V and 6 bases for J; bases not matched to a gene: 6. The CDR3 is CASSTTGGGQPQHF. CDR3 in DNA: TGTGCCAGCAGTACTACAGGGGGGGGTCAGCCCCAGCATTTT.

The chain carries TRBV19 and TRBJ2-7; TRBD1 aligns across 9 bases. The J segment lost 3 bases and the V segment lost 4 bases, leaving 7 bases of the junction unmatched. Germline CDR1 reads LNHDA; CDR2 reads SQIVND (reference sequence). This CDR3 has 15 amino acids. The CDR3 here is CASSRIRDRVYEQYF. In nucleotides, the CDR3 is TGTGCCAGTAGTAGGATCCGGGACAGGGTCTACGAGCAGTACTTC.

The V gene is TRBV5-4, the J gene TRBJ2-7, with 12 positions matching TRBD2. From germline, CDR1 is SGHNT and CDR2 YYREEE (reference sequence). CDR3 length equals 17 residues. V gave up 7 bases and J gave up 1 base; unmatched junction bases: 12. The CDR3: CASALTSGRSGSYEQYF. In nucleotides, the CDR3 is TGTGCCAGCGCCCTGACTAGCGGGAGATCCGGTTCCTACGAGCAGTACTTC.

In this sample, this clone turned up once. The chain combines TRBV21-1 with TRBJ2-5; the DNA was not used to check the table's D call, TRBD2. TRBV21-1 is a recognized pseudogene. The length of the CDR3 is 19 residues. The CDR3 protein is CASSQWRPRRAIQRETQYF. The CDR3 region has the DNA TGTGCCAGCAGCCAGTGGCGACCGCGGAGGGCGATTCAGCGAGAGACCCAGTACTTC.

CDR3 sequence (DNA): TGTGCCAGCAGCGTAGGACAGGGGGATCAGCCCCAGCATTTT. Encoded protein: CASSVGQGDQPQHF. The chain couples TRBV9 to TRBJ1-5; 9 nucleotides agree with TRBD1. The germline gives CDR1 SGDLS, CDR2 YYNGEE. V was pared by 0 bases and J by 5 bases, with 0 bases of the junction left unmatched. The CDR3 has 14 residues.

The chain uses TRBV19 and TRBJ1-2; D gene ambiguous. Germline V CDR1 and CDR2: LNHDA, SQIVND (reference sequence). V lost 3 bases, J lost 5 bases, and 16 bases lay in between. The CDR3 loop spans 15 amino acids. DNA for the CDR3: TGTGCCAGTAGTATCCAGACACCACCTATTTATGGCTACACCTTC. Translating it yields CASSIQTPPIYGYTF.